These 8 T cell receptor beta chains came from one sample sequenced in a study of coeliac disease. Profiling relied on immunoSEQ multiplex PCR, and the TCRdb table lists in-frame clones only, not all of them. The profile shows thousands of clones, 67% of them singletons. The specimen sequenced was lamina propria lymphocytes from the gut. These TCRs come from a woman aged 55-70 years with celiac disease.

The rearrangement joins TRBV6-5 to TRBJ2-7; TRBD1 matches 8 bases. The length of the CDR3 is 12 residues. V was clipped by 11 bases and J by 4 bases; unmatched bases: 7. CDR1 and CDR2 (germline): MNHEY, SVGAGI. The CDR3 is CASDQGAYEQYF. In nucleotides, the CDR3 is TGTGCCTCAGATCAGGGGGCGTACGAGCAGTACTTC.

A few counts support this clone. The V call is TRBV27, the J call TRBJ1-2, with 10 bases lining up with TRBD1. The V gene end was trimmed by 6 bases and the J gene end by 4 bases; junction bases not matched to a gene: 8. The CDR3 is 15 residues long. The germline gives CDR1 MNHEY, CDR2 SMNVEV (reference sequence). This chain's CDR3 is CASSRQGAGAYGYTF. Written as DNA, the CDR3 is TGTGCCAGCAGCCGACAGGGGGCGGGAGCCTATGGCTACACCTTC.

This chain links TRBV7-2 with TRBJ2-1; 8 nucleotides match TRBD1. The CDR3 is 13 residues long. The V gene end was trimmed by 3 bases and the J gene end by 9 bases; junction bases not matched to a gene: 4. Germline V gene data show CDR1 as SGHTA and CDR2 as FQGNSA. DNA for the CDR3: TGTGCCAGCAGCTTGGACAGGGTGGGTGAGCAGTTCTTC. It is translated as CASSLDRVGEQFF.

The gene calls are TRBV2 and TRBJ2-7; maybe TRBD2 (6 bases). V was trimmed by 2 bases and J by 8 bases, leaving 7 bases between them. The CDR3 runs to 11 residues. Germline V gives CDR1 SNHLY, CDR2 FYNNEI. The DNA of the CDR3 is TGTGCCAGCAGTGAACGGGGGAAGCAGTACTTC. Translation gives CASSERGKQYF.

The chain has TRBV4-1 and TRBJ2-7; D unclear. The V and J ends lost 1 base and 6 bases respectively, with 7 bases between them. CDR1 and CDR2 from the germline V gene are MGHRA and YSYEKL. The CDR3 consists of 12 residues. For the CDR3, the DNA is TGCGCCAGCAGCCAAGTTTCTTCCGAGCAGTACTTC. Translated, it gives CASSQVSSEQYF.

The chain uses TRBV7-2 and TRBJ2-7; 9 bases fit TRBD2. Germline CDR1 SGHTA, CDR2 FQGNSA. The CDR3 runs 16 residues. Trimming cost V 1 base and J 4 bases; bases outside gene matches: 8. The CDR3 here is CASSLVGSGLAYEQYF. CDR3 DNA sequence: TGTGCCAGCAGCTTAGTGGGTTCGGGACTAGCTTACGAGCAGTACTTC.

The CDR3 DNA reads as TGTGCCATCAGTGAGTTAAGCCCCCGGGACACCGGGGAGCTGTTTTTT. Its protein is CAISELSPRDTGELFF. The chain combines TRBV10-3 with TRBJ2-2; D is ambiguous. The CDR3 sequence is 16 residues long. The germline gives CDR1 ENHRY, CDR2 SYGVKD. Trimming removed 1 base at V and 3 bases at J, with 12 bases between.

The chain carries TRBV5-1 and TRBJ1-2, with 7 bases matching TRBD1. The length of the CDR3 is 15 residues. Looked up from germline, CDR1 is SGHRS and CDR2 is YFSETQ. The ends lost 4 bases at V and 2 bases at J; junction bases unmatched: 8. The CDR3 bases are TGCGCCAGCAGCCCAGGGGACAGCCAAAACTATGGCTACACCTTC. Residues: CASSPGDSQNYGYTF.